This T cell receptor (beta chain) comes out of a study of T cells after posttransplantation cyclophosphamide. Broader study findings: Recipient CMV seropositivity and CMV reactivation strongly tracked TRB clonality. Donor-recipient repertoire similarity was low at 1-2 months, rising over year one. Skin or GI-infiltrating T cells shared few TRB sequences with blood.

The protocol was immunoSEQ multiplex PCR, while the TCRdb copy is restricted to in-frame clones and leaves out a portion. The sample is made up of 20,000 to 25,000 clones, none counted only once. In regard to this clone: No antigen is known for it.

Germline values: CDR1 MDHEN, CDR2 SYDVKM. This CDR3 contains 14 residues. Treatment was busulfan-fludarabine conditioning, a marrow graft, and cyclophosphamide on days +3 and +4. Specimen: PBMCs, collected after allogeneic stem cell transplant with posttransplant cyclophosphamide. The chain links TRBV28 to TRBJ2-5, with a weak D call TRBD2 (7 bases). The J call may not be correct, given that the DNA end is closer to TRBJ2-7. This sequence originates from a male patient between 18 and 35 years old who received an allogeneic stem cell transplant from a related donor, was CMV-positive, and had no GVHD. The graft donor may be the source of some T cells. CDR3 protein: CASSEGGSSYEQYF. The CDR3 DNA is TGTGCCAGCAGTGAGGGGGGGTCCTCCTACGAGCAGTACTTC.